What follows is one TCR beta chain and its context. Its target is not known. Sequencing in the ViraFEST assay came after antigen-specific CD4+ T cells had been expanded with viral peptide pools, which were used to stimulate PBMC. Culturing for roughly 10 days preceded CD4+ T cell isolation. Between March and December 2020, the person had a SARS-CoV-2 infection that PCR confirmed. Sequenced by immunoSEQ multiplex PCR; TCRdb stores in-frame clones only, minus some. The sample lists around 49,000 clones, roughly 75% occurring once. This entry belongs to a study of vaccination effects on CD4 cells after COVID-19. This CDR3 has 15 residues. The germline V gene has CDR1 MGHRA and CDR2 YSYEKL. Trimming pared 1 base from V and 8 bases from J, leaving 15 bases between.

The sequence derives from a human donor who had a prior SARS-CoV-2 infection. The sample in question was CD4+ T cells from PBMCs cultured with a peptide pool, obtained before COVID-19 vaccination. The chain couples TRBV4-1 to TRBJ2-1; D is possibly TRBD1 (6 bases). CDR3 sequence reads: CASSQGEDRLYEQFF. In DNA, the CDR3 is TGCGCCAGCAGCCAAGGAGAGGACAGACTCTATGAGCAGTTCTTC.